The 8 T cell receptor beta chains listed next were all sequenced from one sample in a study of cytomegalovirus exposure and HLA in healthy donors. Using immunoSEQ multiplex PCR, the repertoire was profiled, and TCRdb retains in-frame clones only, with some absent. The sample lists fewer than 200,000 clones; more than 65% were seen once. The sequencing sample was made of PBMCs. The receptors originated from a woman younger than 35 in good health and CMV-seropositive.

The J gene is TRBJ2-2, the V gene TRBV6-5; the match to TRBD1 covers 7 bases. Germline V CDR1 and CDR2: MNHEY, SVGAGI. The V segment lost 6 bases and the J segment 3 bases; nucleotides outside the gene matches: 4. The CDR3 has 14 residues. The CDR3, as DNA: TGTGCCAGCAGCAAGGGGGCCTACACCGGGGAGCTGTTTTTT. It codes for CASSKGAYTGELFF.

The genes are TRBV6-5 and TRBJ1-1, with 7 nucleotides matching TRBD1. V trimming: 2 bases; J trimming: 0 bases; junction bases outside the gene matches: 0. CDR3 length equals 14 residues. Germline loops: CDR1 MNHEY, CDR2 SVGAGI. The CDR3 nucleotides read TGTGCCAGCAGTTACGGGACAGTGAACACTGAAGCTTTCTTT. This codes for CASSYGTVNTEAFF.

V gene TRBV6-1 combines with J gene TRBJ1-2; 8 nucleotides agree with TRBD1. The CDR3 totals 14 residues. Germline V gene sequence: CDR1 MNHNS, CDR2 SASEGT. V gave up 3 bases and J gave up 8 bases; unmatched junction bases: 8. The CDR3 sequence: CASSDRGRVGGYTF. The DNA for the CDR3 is TGTGCCAGCAGTGACAGGGGGCGAGTGGGCGGCTACACCTTC.

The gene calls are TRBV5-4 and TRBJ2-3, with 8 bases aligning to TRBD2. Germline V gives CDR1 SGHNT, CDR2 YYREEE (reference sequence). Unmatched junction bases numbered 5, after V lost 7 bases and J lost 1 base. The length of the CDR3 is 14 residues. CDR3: CASFRGGGTDTQYF. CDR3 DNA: TGTGCCAGCTTCCGGGGGGGAGGCACAGATACGCAGTATTTT.

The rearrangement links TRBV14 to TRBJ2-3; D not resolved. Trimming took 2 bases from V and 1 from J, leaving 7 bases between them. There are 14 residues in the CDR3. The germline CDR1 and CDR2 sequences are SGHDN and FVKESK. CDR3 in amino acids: CASSQRLRTDTQYF. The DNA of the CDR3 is TGTGCCAGCAGCCAAAGACTTCGCACAGATACGCAGTATTTT.

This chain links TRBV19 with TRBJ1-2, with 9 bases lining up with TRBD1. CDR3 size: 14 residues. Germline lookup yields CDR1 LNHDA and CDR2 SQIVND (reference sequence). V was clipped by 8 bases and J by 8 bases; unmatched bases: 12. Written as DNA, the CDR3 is TGTGCCAGTGAGGACAGGGGAACGGTTAGAGGCTACACCTTC. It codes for CASEDRGTVRGYTF.

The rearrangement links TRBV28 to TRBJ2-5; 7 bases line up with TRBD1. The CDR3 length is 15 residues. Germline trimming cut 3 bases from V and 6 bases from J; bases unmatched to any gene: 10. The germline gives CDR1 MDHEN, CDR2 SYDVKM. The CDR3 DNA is TGTGCCAGCAGTTTGGGTAGGGGGCGCGGTAAGACCCAGTACTTC. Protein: CASSLGRGRGKTQYF. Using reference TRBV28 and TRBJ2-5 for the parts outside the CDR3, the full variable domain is DVKVTQSSRYLVKRTGEKVFLECVQDMDHENMFWYRQDPGLGLRLIYFSYDVKMKEKGDIPEGYSVSREKKERFSLILESASTNQTSMYLCASSLGRGRGKTQYFGPGTRLLVL.

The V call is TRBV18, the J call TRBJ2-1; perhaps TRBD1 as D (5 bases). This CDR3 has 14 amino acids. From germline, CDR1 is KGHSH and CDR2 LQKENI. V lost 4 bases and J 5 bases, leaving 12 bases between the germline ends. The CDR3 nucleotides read TGTGCCAGCTCACTTAACGTACAGGACAATGAGCAGTTCTTC. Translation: CASSLNVQDNEQFF.